This is a list of T cell receptor beta chains from one sample in a study of cytomegalovirus exposure and HLA in healthy donors. Measured with immunoSEQ multiplex PCR; TCRdb has only the in-frame clones, and not every one. This table has some 160,000 clones, 75% to 90% appearing once. The sample taken for sequencing was PBMCs. These receptors were collected from a woman aged 18 to 35 in good health and CMV-seronegative. Each CDR3 is given with its conserved first and last residue. The D gene is left open where the match is weak. The size entry is marked missing in some rows and otherwise reads once, few, many or a size class.

>TRBJ1-6|TRBD1|TRBV6-5|.
TGTGCCAGCAGTAACGCCGGGACAGGGGATTCACCCCTCCACTTT
CASSNAGTGDSPLHF
>TRBJ1-1|.|TRBV29-1|.
TGCAGCGTTGGAGACGTGCAGGGTGAAGCTTTCTTT
CSVGDVQGEAFF
>TRBJ1-2|.|TRBV30|.
TGTGCCTGGAGTGTCCAGTACAACTATGGCTACACCTTC
CAWSVQYNYGYTF
>TRBJ2-2|.|TRBV13|.
TGTGCCAGCAGCTCAACAGGGTTCCCCGGGGAGCTGTTTTTT
CASSSTGFPGELFF
>TRBJ2-2|TRBD1|TRBV9|.
TGTGCCAGCAGTAGACAGGGCGGGACCGGGGAGCTGTTTTTT
CASSRQGGTGELFF
>TRBJ1-1|.|TRBV4-1|few
TGCGCCAGCAGACGTACAGGGACGTACACTGAAGCTTTCTTT
CASRRTGTYTEAFF
>TRBJ1-6|.|TRBV6-1|.
TGTGCCAGCAGTGGGCAGGGCCTGGGAAATTCACCCCTCCACTTT
CASSGQGLGNSPLHF
>TRBJ2-3|TRBD2|TRBV5-5|.
TGTGCCAGCAGCTTGGTGGCTAGCGGGAGTCGAGATACGCAGTATTTT
CASSLVASGSRDTQYF
>TRBJ1-1|TRBD1|TRBV5-4|.
TGTGCCAGCAGCTCACCATCAACAGGGGTGAGGACTGAAGCTTTCTTT
CASSSPSTGVRTEAFF
>TRBJ2-1|TRBD2|TRBV9|once
TGTGCCAGCAGCGTAGGGGCTAGCGGTAGCTCCTACAATGAGCAGTTCTTC
CASSVGASGSSYNEQFF
>TRBJ2-7|TRBD1|TRBV5-1|.
TGCGCCAGCAGCTTGGCGGGACAGCCAATATCCACCTACGAGCAGTACTTC
CASSLAGQPISTYEQYF
>TRBJ2-3|.|TRBV18|.
TGTGCCAGCTCACCACGACCGGGGGTCACAGATACGCAGTATTTT
CASSPRPGVTDTQYF
>TRBJ1-2|.|TRBV6-1|.
TGTGCCAGCAGTGAAACAGGCGGCGGTGGCTATGGCTACACCTTC
CASSETGGGGYGYTF
>TRBJ2-7|TRBD1|TRBV19|.
TGTGCCAGTAGTACCACGGCAGGGGGTGACTACGAGCAGTACTTC
CASSTTAGGDYEQYF
>TRBJ2-2|TRBD2|TRBV7-3|.
TGTGCCAGCAGCTCGGGACTAGCGGAGACCGGGGAGCTGTTTTTT
CASSSGLAETGELFF
>TRBJ2-5|TRBD2|TRBV7-9|.
TGTGCCAGCAGCTCTAGCGGGAGTGGAGTGGAGACCCAGTACTTC
CASSSSGSGVETQYF
>TRBJ2-7|TRBD2|TRBV7-6|.
TGTGCCAGCAGCTTACGACTAGCGGGAGGGGATTACGAGCAGTACTTC
CASSLRLAGGDYEQYF
>TRBJ1-1|.|TRBV6-1|.
TGTGCCGCCCCCAGACAGGAAACAGGAGTGGATGCTTTCTTT
CAAPRQETGVDAFF
>TRBJ2-5|.|TRBV9|.
TGTGCCAGCAGCGTAGGGCAGGGTCTTGCGGAGACCCAGTACTTC
CASSVGQGLAETQYF
>TRBJ2-7|.|TRBV7-2|.
TGTGCCAGCAAAAAGTCGTCACTAGCTGCAAGGGAGCAGTACTTC
CASKKSSLAAREQYF
>TRBJ2-5|.|TRBV9|.
TGTGCCAGCAGCGTAGCTGGGGGGATCCAAGAGACCCAGTACTTC
CASSVAGGIQETQYF
>TRBJ1-5|TRBD1|TRBV9|.
TGTGCCAGCAGCGTCCAAGGGGGCGCGGGGCAGCCCCAGCATTTT
CASSVQGGAGQPQHF
>TRBJ2-1|.|TRBV27|.
TGTGCCAGCAGTTTAGGGCTAGCATCTATTTACAATGAGCAGTTCTTC
CASSLGLASIYNEQFF
>TRBJ2-7|.|TRBV11-2|.
TGTGCCAGCACCCGGACCGAGCGGGCCTCCTACGAGCAGTACTTC
CASTRTERASYEQYF
>TRBJ2-1|TRBD2|TRBV7-7|.
TGTGCTAGCAGCTTAAACGGCGGAGGGCGGGAGGGAATTTCGGAGCAGTTCTTC
CASSLNGGGREGISEQFF
>TRBJ1-1|.|TRBV6-5|few
TGTGCCAGCAGTGCGGGGGGACCATCCACTGAAGCTTTCTTT
CASSAGGPSTEAFF
>TRBJ2-1|TRBD1|TRBV18|.
TGTGCCAGCTCATCAAAGGGGGCGACTTCCTACAATGAGCAGTTCTTC
CASSSKGATSYNEQFF
>TRBJ1-5|.|TRBV6-1|.
TGTGCCAGCAGTGAGGCAGGGGACCAGCCCCAGCATTTT
CASSEAGDQPQHF
>TRBJ2-3|TRBD2|TRBV27|.
TGTGCCAGCAGTTTATTCGGGACTAGCGACGGCACGCAGTATTTT
CASSLFGTSDGTQYF
>TRBJ2-1|TRBD1|TRBV10-3|.
TGTGCCATCAGGCTTGGACAGGGACCTCATGAGCAGTTCTTC
CAIRLGQGPHEQFF
>TRBJ1-2|.|TRBV7-9|.
TGTGCCAGCAGCTTATATGTGGGCGGCTACACCTTC
CASSLYVGGYTF
>TRBJ2-2|TRBD2|TRBV5-4|.
TGTGCCAGCAGCTCGAGGACTAGCGGGACCACCGGGGAGCTGTTTTTT
CASSSRTSGTTGELFF
>TRBJ1-2|TRBD1|TRBV6-5|.
TGTGCCAGCAGTTATAGTTCCCCGGCAGGGGGCAATGGCTACACCTTC
CASSYSSPAGGNGYTF
>TRBJ2-3|.|TRBV6-6|.
TGTGCCAGCTGTCAACTAGCACATTCAGATACGCAGTATTTT
CASCQLAHSDTQYF
>TRBJ2-1|.|TRBV6-5|once
TGTGCCAGCAGTTCCCTGGGGGCCCTCTTCCAGTTCTTC
CASSSLGALFQFF
>TRBJ1-3|.|TRBV6-5|few
TGTGCCAGCAGACCCGGACAAAGGAACACCATATATTTT
CASRPGQRNTIYF
>TRBJ1-4|.|TRBV7-9|.
TGTGCCAGCGGTCCGGGTGAAAAACTGTTTTTT
CASGPGEKLFF
>TRBJ2-3|TRBD2|TRBV19|.
TGTGCCAGTAGTATAAGAGCGGGGGTTACAGATACGCAGTATTTT
CASSIRAGVTDTQYF